This TCR beta chain derives from a study of T-cell reconstitution after alpha-beta-depleted transplantation in children. During its preparation, the TCRbeta library received unique molecular identifiers. Using its own MiXCR run on the PCR reads, TCRdb lists one record per CDR3 protein. The sample consists of about 540,000 distinct CDR3 sequences, around 18% of them appearing once. This clonotype was seen many times. CDR1 KGHDR and CDR2 SFDVKD come from the germline V gene. The CDR3 runs to 18 residues. V lost 5 bases and J lost 0; bases outside the gene matches: 12. The sequences come from PBMCs from the stem cell graft donor, collected from the stem cell graft. This TCR derives from a human donor who donated a stem cell graft to a child with acute lymphoblastic leukemia. V gene TRBV24-1 combines with J gene TRBJ2-1; TRBD2 agrees at 7 bases. The CDR3 sequence is CATSAREGLGSSYNEQFF. CDR3 nucleotide sequence: TGTGCCACCAGTGCAAGGGAGGGCCTGGGGAGCTCCTACAATGAGCAGTTCTTC.